What follows describes a single T cell receptor (beta chain). Its specificity is not known. Purity (above 95%) was reached by all sorted populations. The ends lost 7 bases at V and 1 base at J; junction bases unmatched: 8. The CDR3 is 15 amino acids. From germline, CDR1 is ENHRY and CDR2 SYGVKD. Expressed TCRB transcripts were sequenced because the entire RNA isolate underwent reverse transcription. Only in-frame clones appear in the TCRdb table, and some are missing; sequencing was by immunoSEQ multiplex PCR. The profile covers around 56,000 clones, with 40% to 60% appearing a single time and 2% to 3% taken by the ten largest. The entry originates in a study of beta chain features in type 1 diabetes. On the study more broadly: On cell yields, gender and age, patients and healthy donors were similar. Findings and limits, study-wide: Since sequencing was performed on cDNA, cells with high TCR expression could be over-represented. A greater similarity of naive, central memory and Treg TCRB repertoires was seen among patients than among healthy donors. Type 1 diabetes patients had moderately but significantly shorter TCRB CDR3s in all four CD4+ subsets.

The receptor's source is a woman in her 40s with type 1 diabetes. This chain joins TRBV10-3 and TRBJ2-7; 9 bases are shared with TRBD1. Sequenced sample: Tregs from blood. CDR3 loop: CAINPGTGPSYEQYF. The DNA for the CDR3 is TGTGCCATCAATCCCGGGACAGGGCCTTCCTACGAGCAGTACTTC.